A single sample is the source of the 27 T cell receptor beta chains below, sequenced in a study of shared clonotypes between healthy human individuals. The naive CD8 fraction comprised CD45RO-negative cells positively selected for CCR7 and excluded terminally differentiated effector memory CD45RA+ cells. Sequencing used immunoSEQ multiplex PCR; TCRdb keeps in-frame clones, though not all of them. The sample shows millions of clones, about 92% of them seen only once. Material: naive CD8+ T cells from PBMCs. The receptors originated from a man between 18 and 35 years old in good health. Some clones in this sample may be carry-over from other donors' samples.

The V gene is TRBV10-2, the J gene TRBJ2-7; D perhaps matches TRBD1 (5 bases). CDR1 and CDR2 from the germline V gene are WSHSY and SAAADI. V shed 4 bases and J shed 1 base, with 11 bases lying between them. The length of the CDR3 is 14 residues. The CDR3 nucleotides are TGCGCCAGCAGTGGGGCAGGGAATTCCTACGAGCAGTACTTC. This encodes CASSGAGNSYEQYF.

This clone was seen just once. The chain recombines TRBV6-5 with TRBJ2-7, with TRBD1 identical over 7 bases. V lost 5 bases, J lost 6 bases, and 4 bases stayed unmatched. Per germline, CDR1 MNHEY and CDR2 SVGAGI. The CDR3 runs 12 residues. The CDR3 is CASSDRAREQYF. As DNA, the CDR3 is TGTGCCAGCAGTGACAGGGCTCGCGAGCAGTACTTC.

The genes are TRBV30 and TRBJ1-1; tentative D call: TRBD1 (5 bases). Germline V gene data show CDR1 as GTSNPN and CDR2 as SVGIG (reference sequence). The length of the CDR3 is 15 residues. The ends were cut back, 4 bases at V and 0 bases at J, with 15 bases in the middle. This CDR3 is CAWMARGPMNTEAFF. CDR3 DNA sequence: TGTGCCTGGATGGCTCGGGGCCCCATGAACACTGAAGCTTTCTTT. The entire variable domain, with the rest obtained from reference TRBV30 and TRBJ1-1, is as follows: SQTIHQWPATLVQPVGSPLSLECTVEGTSNPNLYWYRQAAGRGLQLLFYSVGIGQISSEVPQNLSASRPQDRQFILSSKKLLLSDSGFYLCAWMARGPMNTEAFFGQGTRLTVV.

CDR3: CASSYSKRETQYF. CDR3 sequence (DNA): TGTGCCAGCAGTTACTCGAAACGAGAGACCCAGTACTTC. This sequence joins TRBV6-5 and TRBJ2-5; D not resolved. The CDR3 loop spans 13 amino acids. CDR1 MNHEY and CDR2 SVGAGI come from the germline V gene. The V gene lost 0 bases and the J gene lost 4 bases, with 6 bases spanning the gap.

As to this clone: Other DNA variants within this sample encode the same CDR3. This chain links TRBV27 with TRBJ2-1; D uncertain. The V gene's germline CDR1 is MNHEY and CDR2 SMNVEV (reference sequence). Trimming stripped 2 bases from V and 2 bases from J, with 7 bases between. There are 14 residues in the CDR3. CDR3 residues: CASSLRLAYNEQFF. CDR3 DNA: TGTGCCAGCAGTTTAAGGCTAGCCTACAATGAGCAGTTCTTC.

V and J are TRBV10-2 and TRBJ2-1; unclear D gene. The germline CDR1 and CDR2 sequences are WSHSY and SAAADI. The V and J ends lost 5 bases and 7 bases respectively, with 3 bases between them. The CDR3 consists of 10 residues. This CDR3 is CASSKNEQFF. CDR3 nucleotides: TGCGCCAGCAGTAAAAATGAGCAGTTCTTC.

The chain joins TRBV18 to TRBJ1-3; 8 nucleotides line up with TRBD1. This CDR3 is built from 17 residues. The V gene end was trimmed by 2 bases and the J gene end by 3 bases; junction bases not matched to a gene: 9. The germline CDR1 and CDR2 sequences are KGHSH and LQKENI. CDR3 sequence reads: CASSPAPTGAVGNTIYF. CDR3 bases: TGTGCCAGCTCACCAGCCCCGACAGGGGCGGTTGGAAACACCATATATTTT. Looking up the rest from reference TRBV18 and TRBJ1-3 gives the full variable domain: NAGVMQNPRHLVRRRGQEARLRCSPMKGHSHVYWYRQLPEEGLKFMVYLQKENIIDESGMPKERFSAEFPKEGPSILRIQQVVRGDSAAYFCASSPAPTGAVGNTIYFGEGSWLTVV.

The rearrangement links TRBV27 to TRBJ2-1; a weak D match, TRBD2 (7 bases). V was shortened by 4 bases and J by 2 bases, with 18 bases between the two germline ends. The CDR3 spans 17 residues. Germline assignment: CDR1 MNHEY and CDR2 SMNVEV (reference sequence). CDR3 loop: CASSSPVGGRAYNEQFF. DNA for the CDR3: TGTGCCAGCAGTTCGCCCGTGGGGGGGCGCGCCTACAATGAGCAGTTCTTC.

CDR3 protein: CASSIVGTYNEKLFF. CDR3 DNA sequence: TGTGCCAGTAGTATAGTCGGCACATATAATGAAAAACTGTTTTTT. V is TRBV19 and J is TRBJ1-4, with D unclear. CDR3 size: 15 residues. Germline-derived CDR1 and CDR2 are LNHDA and SQIVND (reference sequence). Deletions cut 1 base from V and 4 bases from J, with 10 bases between.

The chain couples TRBV9 to TRBJ2-5; 7 nucleotides match TRBD1. With V trimmed by 1 base and J by 5 bases, 8 bases remained unmatched. This CDR3 contains 15 residues. Germline CDR1 SGDLS, CDR2 YYNGEE. The CDR3, as DNA: TGTGCCAGCAGCGTATCGAAGGGGGCTTGGGAGACCCAGTACTTC. Its protein product is CASSVSKGAWETQYF.

As concerns this clone: Within the sample, other DNA sequences also encode this same CDR3. The V gene is TRBV28, the J gene TRBJ2-1; 12 bases map to TRBD2. With V trimmed by 5 bases and J by 4 bases, 3 bases remained unmatched. The CDR3 loop spans 15 amino acids. Germline V gene sequence: CDR1 MDHEN, CDR2 SYDVKM. This chain's CDR3 is CASSEGLAGYNEQFF. CDR3 nucleotides: TGTGCCAGCAGTGAGGGACTAGCGGGTTACAATGAGCAGTTCTTC.

The J gene is TRBJ2-1, the V gene TRBV6-5; unclear D gene. The CDR3 is 15 amino acids. V was trimmed by 6 bases and J by 8 bases, leaving 20 bases between them. Germline V gene sequence: CDR1 MNHEY, CDR2 SVGAGI. The CDR3 protein is CASSQYPQEFHEQFF. CDR3 nucleotides: TGTGCCAGCAGCCAATACCCGCAGGAGTTCCATGAGCAGTTCTTC.

This clone has just one count. CDR3 nucleotide sequence: TGCGCCAGCAGAGCGGGACCCCGGGAAGGCTACGAGCAGTACTTC. Residues: CASRAGPREGYEQYF. The rearrangement links TRBV5-1 to TRBJ2-7; 7 bases fit TRBD2. Germline loops: CDR1 SGHRS, CDR2 YFSETQ. There are 15 residues in the CDR3. V dropped 5 bases and J dropped 3; count of bases not matched to a gene: 11.

A single count supports this clone. This chain joins TRBV28 and TRBJ1-2; maybe TRBD1 (6 bases). Germline values: CDR1 MDHEN, CDR2 SYDVKM. The CDR3 contains 15 residues. V shed 4 bases and J shed 3 bases, with 15 bases lying between them. Written as DNA, the CDR3 is TGTGCCAGCAGTTCGAGACAGGCGAGCTACTATGGCTACACCTTC. Its translation: CASSSRQASYYGYTF.

The rearrangement joins TRBV9 to TRBJ2-1, with 11 bases identical to TRBD2. V lost 0 bases and J lost 2; bases outside the gene matches: 7. Germline assignment: CDR1 SGDLS and CDR2 YYNGEE. This CDR3 is 18 amino acids long. For the CDR3, the DNA is TGTGCCAGCAGCGTAGCACTAGCGGGAGATCGTCCCTACAATGAGCAGTTCTTC. Translating gives CASSVALAGDRPYNEQFF. Combining the CDR3 with reference TRBV9 and TRBJ2-1 gives the whole variable domain DSGVTQTPKHLITATGQRVTLRCSPRSGDLSVYWYQQSLDQGLQFLIQYYNGEERAKGNILERFSAQQFPDLHSELNLSSLELGDSALYFCASSVALAGDRPYNEQFFGPGTRLTVL.

This chain connects TRBV14 to TRBJ1-2; TRBD1 might be the D (5 bases). V lost 5 bases, J lost 13 bases, and 20 bases lay in between. Germline lookup yields CDR1 SGHDN and CDR2 FVKESK. The CDR3 contains 13 residues. CDR3 residues: CASSDLTGFLGTF. Here the CDR3 DNA reads TGTGCCAGCAGCGACCTCACAGGTTTTTTAGGCACCTTC.

This clone was picked up one time. CDR3: CATSRNRGANEKLFF. In DNA, the CDR3 is TGTGCCACCAGCAGAAACAGGGGGGCTAATGAAAAACTGTTTTTT. V and J are TRBV15 and TRBJ1-4; 8 nucleotides match TRBD1. The CDR3 length is 15 residues. V trimming: 2 bases; J trimming: 3 bases; junction bases outside the gene matches: 2. CDR1 is LNHNV and CDR2 is YYDKDF in the germline V gene (reference sequence).

This chain links TRBV18 with TRBJ1-2; 9 nucleotides match TRBD1. This CDR3 has 16 amino acids. Looked up from germline, CDR1 is KGHSH and CDR2 is LQKENI. The J segment lost 3 bases and the V segment lost 2 bases, leaving 7 bases of the junction unmatched. The CDR3 sequence is CASSPEFRQGDYGYTF. In DNA, the CDR3 is TGTGCCAGCTCACCAGAATTTCGACAGGGGGACTATGGCTACACCTTC.

The chain joins TRBV19 to TRBJ2-7, with D tentatively TRBD1 or TRBD2 (5 bases each). The length of the CDR3 is 14 residues. Germline-derived CDR1 and CDR2 are LNHDA and SQIVND (reference sequence). V was clipped by 5 bases and J by 6 bases, with 17 bases between them. CDR3 DNA sequence: TGTGCCAGTAGTGCCGGGACCGGCTACGTCGAGCAGTACTTC. Protein product: CASSAGTGYVEQYF. Together with reference TRBV19 and TRBJ2-7, the CDR3 gives the full variable domain: DGGITQSPKYLFRKEGQNVTLSCEQNLNHDAMYWYRQDPGQGLRLIYYSQIVNDFQKGDIAEGYSVSREKKESFPLTVTSAQKNPTAFYLCASSAGTGYVEQYFGPGTRLTVT.

V and J are TRBV6-5 and TRBJ2-7, with 8 bases fitting TRBD2. CDR1 and CDR2 from the germline V gene are MNHEY and SVGAGI. CDR3 length: 16 residues. With 2 bases clipped from V and 3 bases from J, the junction kept 9 bases outside the gene matches. The CDR3 protein is CASSYKVTSAYYEQYF. Written as DNA, the CDR3 is TGTGCCAGCAGTTACAAGGTGACTAGCGCATACTACGAGCAGTACTTC.

The gene calls are TRBV18 and TRBJ2-7, with D unclear. Germline V lookup: CDR1 KGHSH, CDR2 LQKENI. V lost 1 base and J 2 bases, leaving 18 bases between the germline ends. The CDR3 is 17 residues long. The CDR3, as DNA: TGTGCCAGCTCACCACTTCCGGTGAAGCCAGAAGCCTACGAGCAGTACTTC. This sequence encodes CASSPLPVKPEAYEQYF.

The genes are TRBV4-1 and TRBJ2-3, with D unclear. Trimming stripped 0 bases from V and 0 bases from J, with 7 bases between. Germline CDR1 MGHRA, CDR2 YSYEKL. CDR3 length: 15 residues. The CDR3 protein is CASSQESASTDTQYF. DNA of the CDR3: TGCGCCAGCAGCCAAGAGTCGGCTAGCACAGATACGCAGTATTTT.

Points on this clone: Other DNA sequences from this sample encode an identical CDR3 as well. The rearrangement uses TRBV4-3 and TRBJ2-3; 11 bases align to TRBD2. The CDR3 spans 16 residues. The V segment lost 0 bases and the J segment 4 bases; nucleotides outside the gene matches: 3. Per germline, CDR1 LGHNA and CDR2 YSLEER. This CDR3 reads CASSQELAGVADTQYF. The CDR3 nucleotides read TGCGCCAGCAGCCAAGAACTAGCGGGAGTGGCAGATACGCAGTATTTT.

This clone appeared once. The genes are TRBV6-5 and TRBJ1-1; unclear D gene. CDR1 is MNHEY and CDR2 is SVGAGI in the germline V gene. With 6 bases removed from V and 2 bases from J, the gap between germline ends came to 16 bases. The CDR3 loop spans 15 amino acids. For the CDR3, the DNA is TGTGCCAGCAGCCCCATCCCACGCCTAAACACTGAAGCTTTCTTT. Amino acid sequence: CASSPIPRLNTEAFF.

This rearrangement joins TRBV28 to TRBJ2-3, with D maybe TRBD2 (6 bases). The ends were cut back, 6 bases at V and 2 bases at J, with 12 bases in the middle. The length of the CDR3 is 14 residues. Germline V gene data show CDR1 as MDHEN and CDR2 as SYDVKM. CDR3: CASSQGEDTDTQYF. CDR3 coding DNA: TGTGCCAGCAGCCAAGGGGAGGACACAGATACGCAGTATTTT.

V is TRBV4-1 and J is TRBJ2-7, with D unresolved. This CDR3 is 13 amino acids long. Trimming removed 4 bases at V and 5 bases at J, with 12 bases between. Germline V gene data show CDR1 as MGHRA and CDR2 as YSYEKL. The CDR3 loop is CASSLKTVDEQYF. CDR3 coding DNA: TGCGCCAGCAGCCTTAAGACCGTGGACGAGCAGTACTTC.

This clone is a singleton in its sample. The V call is TRBV4-1, the J call TRBJ2-1; D is unclear. The CDR3 length is 15 residues. With 4 bases removed from V and 4 bases from J, the gap between germline ends came to 14 bases. Germline assignment: CDR1 MGHRA and CDR2 YSYEKL. The CDR3 spells CASSRGITDYNEQFF. The CDR3 bases are TGCGCCAGCAGCCGTGGGATTACCGATTACAATGAGCAGTTCTTC.